A single sample gave rise to the 14 T cell receptor beta chains below, sequenced in a study of immune evolution from preneoplasia to lung adenocarcinoma. Data came from immunoSEQ multiplex PCR; TCRdb stores just in-frame clones and leaves some out. The sample shows over 11,000 clones, 75% to 85% of them seen only once. Sample: FFPE minimally invasive lung adenocarcinoma tissue. The source of these receptors is a person aged 65 to 85 with lung adenocarcinoma.

This chain connects TRBV6-5 to TRBJ1-6, with D unresolved. With 4 bases removed from V and 8 bases from J, the gap between germline ends came to 9 bases. Germline lookup yields CDR1 MNHEY and CDR2 SVGAGI. CDR3 length: 13 residues. CDR3 DNA sequence: TGTGCCAGCAGTTTCGCCCGGGATTCACCCCTCCACTTT. Translation gives CASSFARDSPLHF.

The V and J genes are TRBV28 and TRBJ2-5; D is unresolved. V was pared by 7 bases and J by 7 bases, with 16 bases between. Germline CDR1 MDHEN, CDR2 SYDVKM. The CDR3 is 13 residues long. The CDR3 sequence: CASTTSDYATQYF. CDR3 in DNA: TGTGCCAGCACCACCTCGGATTATGCGACCCAGTACTTC.

The chain has TRBV7-2 and TRBJ1-3; no clear D gene. With 0 bases removed from V and 8 bases from J, the gap between germline ends came to 11 bases. There are 14 residues in the CDR3. Per germline, CDR1 SGHTA and CDR2 FQGNSA. CDR3 sequence: CASSLAPGKDTIYF. The CDR3 nucleotides read TGTGCCAGCAGCTTAGCGCCGGGAAAGGACACCATATATTTT. The full variable domain, rest sourced from reference TRBV7-2 and TRBJ1-3, is GAGVSQSPSNKVTEKGKDVELRCDPISGHTALYWYRQSLGQGLEFLIYFQGNSAPDKSGLPSDRFSAERTGGSVSTLTIQRTQQEDSAVYLCASSLAPGKDTIYFGEGSWLTVV.

The CDR3 region is CASSLGASSYEQYF. The CDR3 DNA reads TGCGCCAGCAGCCTAGGGGCCAGCTCCTACGAGCAGTACTTC. The chain joins TRBV4-1 to TRBJ2-7; possible D gene TRBD1, 5 bases. Germline CDR1 and CDR2: MGHRA and YSYEKL. V lost 4 bases to trimming and J lost 0 bases, with 10 bases between them. The CDR3 sequence is 14 residues long.

J is TRBJ1-6 and V is TRBV5-1, with 8 bases matching TRBD1. The V and J ends lost 5 bases and 6 bases, in that order; junction bases with no gene match: 10. CDR1 SGHRS and CDR2 YFSETQ come from the germline V gene. This CDR3 contains 16 residues. CDR3 loop: CASRTSWTGSNSPLHF. The CDR3 coding sequence is TGCGCCAGCAGGACCTCTTGGACAGGGAGTAATTCACCCCTCCACTTT. Using reference TRBV5-1 and TRBJ1-6 for the parts outside the CDR3, the full variable domain is KAGVTQTPRYLIKTRGQQVTLSCSPISGHRSVSWYQQTPGQGLQFLFEYFSETQRNKGNFPGRFSGRQFSNSRSEMNVSTLELGDSALYLCASRTSWTGSNSPLHFGNGTRLTVT.

The chain is built from TRBV7-8 and TRBJ1-1; the D gene is possibly TRBD1 (5 bases). V lost 2 bases and J 2 bases, leaving 15 bases between the germline ends. CDR1 is SGHVS and CDR2 is FQNEAQ in the germline V gene. CDR3 length: 16 amino acids. The chain's CDR3 is CASSLSSDTSNTEAFF. CDR3 DNA sequence: TGTGCCAGCAGCTTAAGTTCGGACACCTCAAACACTGAAGCTTTCTTT.

V usage is TRBV30 and J usage is TRBJ2-5, with 8 positions matching TRBD2. Trimming cost V 5 bases and J 7 bases; bases outside gene matches: 9. This CDR3 is built from 13 residues. Germline V gene sequence: CDR1 GTSNPN, CDR2 SVGIG (reference sequence). The CDR3 nucleotides read TGTGCCTGGGACCCCGGGGGGGCTTCGACCCAGTACTTC. This codes for CAWDPGGASTQYF.

This rearrangement joins TRBV5-8 to TRBJ1-1, with D maybe TRBD1 (6 bases). This CDR3 spans 13 amino acids. The V gene lost 3 bases and the J gene lost 5 bases, with 11 bases spanning the gap. Germline V gives CDR1 SGHTS, CDR2 YDEGEE. For the CDR3, the DNA is TGTGCCAGCAGCTCAACAGGGTTTACTGAAGCTTTCTTT. It codes for CASSSTGFTEAFF. The full variable domain, in which reference TRBV5-8 and TRBJ1-1 provide the parts outside the CDR3, is EAGVTQSPTHLIKTRGQQATLRCSPISGHTSVYWYQQALGLGLQFLLWYDEGEERNRGNFPPRFSGRQFPNYSSELNVNALELEDSALYLCASSSTGFTEAFFGQGTRLTVV.

This clone was observed once. V usage is TRBV12-1 and J usage is TRBJ1-2. TRBV12-1 is deemed a pseudogene. The CDR3 runs to 12 residues. CDR3 sequence (DNA): TGTGCCAGCAGCCCTGACAACTATGGCTACACCTTC. Translating it yields CASSPDNYGYTF.

This rearrangement joins TRBV11-2 to TRBJ2-5, with TRBD2 matching 10 bases. The CDR3 spans 15 residues. The germline V gene encodes CDR1 SGHAT and CDR2 FQNNGV. V lost 1 base and J lost 4; bases outside the gene matches: 3. The CDR3 loop is CASSLGSGGAETQYF. The CDR3 region has the DNA TGTGCCAGCAGCTTAGGGAGCGGGGGGGCAGAGACCCAGTACTTC. Together with reference TRBV11-2 and TRBJ2-5, the CDR3 gives the full variable domain: EAGVAQSPRYKIIEKRQSVAFWCNPISGHATLYWYQQILGQGPKLLIQFQNNGVVDDSQLPKDRFSAERLKGVDSTLKIQPAKLEDSAVYLCASSLGSGGAETQYFGPGTRLLVL.

The chain links TRBV18 to TRBJ1-1; the D is unclear. The CDR3 is 12 residues long. Germline values: CDR1 KGHSH, CDR2 LQKENI. V was shortened by 4 bases and J by 12 bases, with 15 bases between the two germline ends. DNA for the CDR3: TGTGCCAGCTCACAAAGGACGGGGAAACCTTTCTTT. Its protein product is CASSQRTGKPFF.

This clone occurred once. V and J are TRBV14 and TRBJ1-3, with D unresolved. Germline V gives CDR1 SGHDN, CDR2 FVKESK. V gave up 3 bases and J gave up 3 bases, with 12 bases separating them. This CDR3 comprises 15 residues. In nucleotides, the CDR3 is TGTGCCAGCAGCCAGACCAGCCGCTTTGGAAACACCATATATTTT. Amino acids: CASSQTSRFGNTIYF.

The V and J genes are TRBV7-3 and TRBJ2-1; D gene uncertain. This CDR3 comprises 15 residues. The V end lost 5 bases, the J end lost 6 bases, and 17 bases lay between the germline ends. CDR1 is SGHTA, CDR2 FQGTGA, per germline. DNA of the CDR3: TGTGCCAGCAGCCCAGCCCCCGCGACACTCAATGAGCAGTTCTTC. This encodes CASSPAPATLNEQFF. The complete variable domain, with remaining parts taken from reference TRBV7-3 and TRBJ2-1, reads GAGVSQTPSNKVTEKGKYVELRCDPISGHTALYWYRQSLGQGPEFLIYFQGTGAADDSGLPNDRFFAVRPEGSVSTLKIQRTERGDSAVYLCASSPAPATLNEQFFGPGTRLTVL.

This clone occurred once. V is TRBV27 and J is TRBJ1-2; TRBD1 aligns across 7 bases. Unmatched junction bases numbered 11, after V lost 6 bases and J lost 7 bases. The CDR3 spans 14 residues. CDR1 is MNHEY and CDR2 is SMNVEV in the germline V gene (reference sequence). The CDR3 here is CASSLRGPARGYTF. The CDR3 DNA follows: TGTGCCAGCAGCCTAAGGGGGCCGGCGCGTGGCTACACCTTC.